Each of the 10 T cell receptor beta chains below was sequenced from the same sample in a study of memory CD4+ T cells and cytomegalovirus serostatus. Using immunoSEQ multiplex PCR, the repertoire was profiled, and TCRdb retains in-frame clones only, with some absent. Counted here are roughly 50,000 clones, about 77% occurring once; the ten biggest clones make up about 0.8%. The sort gate was single viable CD3+CD4+CD8-CD45RO+ cells for memory CD4+ T cells. The sequencing input was memory CD4+ T cells from blood. All receptors derive from an adult in good health and CMV-seronegative.

This clone was recorded once. This CDR3 is also generated by other DNA sequences in the sample. The V gene is TRBV20-1, the J gene TRBJ2-5; no clear D. In germline, CDR1 is DFQATT, CDR2 SNEGSKA (reference sequence). The CDR3 sequence is 10 residues long. V lost 2 bases and J lost 5, with 3 bases in between. CDR3 residues: CSARLETQYF. Here the CDR3 DNA reads TGCAGTGCTAGATTGGAGACCCAGTACTTC.

The chain uses TRBV6-5 and TRBJ1-6, with TRBD1 identical over 8 bases. J lost 6 bases, V lost 4 bases, and 5 bases had no gene match. The CDR3 has 15 amino acids. Germline CDR1 reads MNHEY; CDR2 reads SVGAGI. DNA for the CDR3: TGTGCCAGCAGTTCCATGGGACAGGCTAATTCACCCCTCCACTTT. Its protein is CASSSMGQANSPLHF.

CDR3 amino acids: CAWSVQAGYGYTF. The CDR3 DNA sequence: TGTGCCTGGAGTGTACAAGCGGGCTATGGCTACACCTTC. The chain is built from TRBV30 and TRBJ1-2, with D unclear. CDR1 and CDR2 (germline): GTSNPN, SVGIG (reference sequence). The CDR3 extends over 13 amino acids. Trimming removed 0 bases from V and 4 bases from J, with 9 bases in between. The full variable domain, rest sourced from reference TRBV30 and TRBJ1-2, is SQTIHQWPATLVQPVGSPLSLECTVEGTSNPNLYWYRQAAGRGLQLLFYSVGIGQISSEVPQNLSASRPQDRQFILSSKKLLLSDSGFYLCAWSVQAGYGYTFGSGTRLTVV.

V and J are TRBV30 and TRBJ1-3; D is ambiguous. V was pared by 0 bases and J by 0 bases, with 9 bases between. This CDR3 region has 15 residues. CDR1 and CDR2 (germline): GTSNPN, SVGIG (reference sequence). The CDR3 DNA is TGTGCCTGGAGTGTACCACAGCTCTCTGGAAACACCATATATTTT. It encodes CAWSVPQLSGNTIYF. Complete variable domain (other parts from reference TRBV30 and TRBJ1-3): SQTIHQWPATLVQPVGSPLSLECTVEGTSNPNLYWYRQAAGRGLQLLFYSVGIGQISSEVPQNLSASRPQDRQFILSSKKLLLSDSGFYLCAWSVPQLSGNTIYFGEGSWLTVV.

The genes are TRBV29-1 and TRBJ2-4, with D possibly TRBD2 on 5 matching bases. The germline V gene encodes CDR1 SQVTM and CDR2 ANQGSEA. V was pared by 6 bases and J by 6 bases, with 15 bases between. This CDR3 contains 13 residues. In nucleotides, the CDR3 is TGCAGCGTCGGGGATGCGTCCGTAAACATTCAGTACTTC. Translated: CSVGDASVNIQYF.

The chain uses TRBV30 and TRBJ1-2; 7 bases line up with TRBD1. The CDR3 is 12 amino acids. V lost 4 bases to trimming and J lost 4 bases; unmatched junction nucleotides: 3. Germline CDR1 reads GTSNPN; CDR2 reads SVGIG (reference sequence). In DNA, the CDR3 is TGTGCCTGGATACAGGGGACCTATGGCTACACCTTC. It translates to CAWIQGTYGYTF.

This rearrangement joins TRBV2 to TRBJ1-2, with D maybe TRBD1 (5 bases). Trimming took off 5 bases at V and 6 bases at J, with 16 bases between the two ends. Germline loops: CDR1 SNHLY, CDR2 FYNNEI. This CDR3 has 14 residues. CDR3 in DNA: TGTGCCAGCAGTTCCGCAGGGTCGGGGAATGGCTACACCTTC. Its protein is CASSSAGSGNGYTF.

V is TRBV5-1 and J is TRBJ1-4; D not resolved. The ends were cut back, 4 bases at V and 1 base at J, with 8 bases in the middle. CDR1 is SGHRS and CDR2 is YFSETQ in the germline V gene. The CDR3 spans 14 residues. The CDR3 here is CASSPVGTNEKLFF. The DNA for the CDR3 is TGCGCCAGCAGCCCGGTTGGAACTAATGAAAAACTGTTTTTT.

This clone came up a few times. The chain combines TRBV5-1 with TRBJ1-1; 7 nucleotides agree with TRBD1. The CDR3 covers 12 residues. Trimming cost V 0 bases and J 8 bases; bases outside gene matches: 1. Looked up from germline, CDR1 is SGHRS and CDR2 is YFSETQ. The DNA for the CDR3 is TGCGCCAGCAGCTTGGGACAGGGCGAAGCTTTCTTT. As protein: CASSLGQGEAFF.

The chain is built from TRBV5-1 and TRBJ2-5; no definite D call. The length of the CDR3 is 16 residues. V was cut by 1 base and J by 0 bases, with 13 bases left in between. The germline V gene has CDR1 SGHRS and CDR2 YFSETQ. CDR3 coding DNA: TGCGCCAGCAGCTTGCAAACGACCAGGAACCAAGAGACCCAGTACTTC. Translated: CASSLQTTRNQETQYF.